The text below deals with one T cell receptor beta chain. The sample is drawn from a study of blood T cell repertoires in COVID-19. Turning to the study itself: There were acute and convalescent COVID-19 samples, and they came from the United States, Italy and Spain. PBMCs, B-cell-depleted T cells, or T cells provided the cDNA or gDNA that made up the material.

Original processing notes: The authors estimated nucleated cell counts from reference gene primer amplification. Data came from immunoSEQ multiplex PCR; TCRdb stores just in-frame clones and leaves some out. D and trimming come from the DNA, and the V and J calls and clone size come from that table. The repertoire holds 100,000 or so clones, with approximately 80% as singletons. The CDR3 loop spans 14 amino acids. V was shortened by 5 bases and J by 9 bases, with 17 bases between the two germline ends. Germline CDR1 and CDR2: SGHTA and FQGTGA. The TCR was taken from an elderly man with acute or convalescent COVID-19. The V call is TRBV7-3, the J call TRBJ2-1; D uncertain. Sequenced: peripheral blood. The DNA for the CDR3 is TGTGCCAGCAGCCCGCCTAACAGCATCGGTGAGCAGTTCTTC. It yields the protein CASSPPNSIGEQFF.